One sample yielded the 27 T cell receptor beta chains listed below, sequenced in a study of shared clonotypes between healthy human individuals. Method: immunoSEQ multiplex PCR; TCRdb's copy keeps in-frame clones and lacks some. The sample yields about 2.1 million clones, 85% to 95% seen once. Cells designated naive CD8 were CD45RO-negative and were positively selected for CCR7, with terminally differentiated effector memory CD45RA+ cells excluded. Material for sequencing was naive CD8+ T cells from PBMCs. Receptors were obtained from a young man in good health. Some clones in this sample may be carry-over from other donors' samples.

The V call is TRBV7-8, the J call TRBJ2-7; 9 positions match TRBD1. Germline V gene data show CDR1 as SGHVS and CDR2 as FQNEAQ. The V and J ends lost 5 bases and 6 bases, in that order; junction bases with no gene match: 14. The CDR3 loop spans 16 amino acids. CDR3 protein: CASSVSRDRVLREQYF. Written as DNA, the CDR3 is TGTGCCAGCAGCGTCAGCCGGGACAGGGTGCTGCGCGAGCAGTACTTC.

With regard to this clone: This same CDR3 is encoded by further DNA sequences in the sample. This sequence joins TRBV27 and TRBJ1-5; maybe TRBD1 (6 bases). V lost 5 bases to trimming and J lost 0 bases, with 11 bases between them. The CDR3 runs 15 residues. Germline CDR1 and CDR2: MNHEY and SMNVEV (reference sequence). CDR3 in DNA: TGTGCCAGCAGTCCGCAGGGGTATAGCAATCAGCCCCAGCATTTT. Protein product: CASSPQGYSNQPQHF.

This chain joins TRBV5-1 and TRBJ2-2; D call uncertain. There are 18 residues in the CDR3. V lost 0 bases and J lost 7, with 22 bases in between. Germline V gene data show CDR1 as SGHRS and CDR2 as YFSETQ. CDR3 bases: TGCGCCAGCAGCTTGGGAGAAGAACGTAAGATTCTCGACGGGGAGCTGTTTTTT. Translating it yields CASSLGEERKILDGELFF.

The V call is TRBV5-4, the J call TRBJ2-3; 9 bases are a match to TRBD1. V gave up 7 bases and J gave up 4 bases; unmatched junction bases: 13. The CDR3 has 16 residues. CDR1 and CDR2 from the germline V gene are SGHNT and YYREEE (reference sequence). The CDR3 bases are TGTGCCAGCGGACCGGGACAGGGATTGGGCCCAGATACGCAGTATTTT. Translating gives CASGPGQGLGPDTQYF.

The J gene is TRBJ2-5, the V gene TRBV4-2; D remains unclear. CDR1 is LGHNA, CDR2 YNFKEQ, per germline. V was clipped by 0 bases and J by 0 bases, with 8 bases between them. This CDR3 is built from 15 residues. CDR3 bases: TGTGCCAGCAGCCAAGATTCTGGGGACCAAGAGACCCAGTACTTC. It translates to CASSQDSGDQETQYF.

CDR3 DNA: TGTGCCAGCAGCCGGCCCTCCGCTCAACTTTACTACGAGCAGTACTTC. Amino acids: CASSRPSAQLYYEQYF. This chain uses TRBV13 with TRBJ2-7; D unresolved. Germline loops: CDR1 PRHDT, CDR2 FYEKMQ (reference sequence). The V end lost 5 bases, the J end lost 3 bases, and 20 bases lay between the germline ends. CDR3 length equals 16 residues.

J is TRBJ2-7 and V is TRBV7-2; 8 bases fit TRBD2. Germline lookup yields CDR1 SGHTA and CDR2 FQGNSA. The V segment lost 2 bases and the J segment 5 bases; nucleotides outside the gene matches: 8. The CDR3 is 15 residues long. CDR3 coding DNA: TGTGCCAGCAGCTTACTGGCGGGAGGCCAAAACGAGCAGTACTTC. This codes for CASSLLAGGQNEQYF.

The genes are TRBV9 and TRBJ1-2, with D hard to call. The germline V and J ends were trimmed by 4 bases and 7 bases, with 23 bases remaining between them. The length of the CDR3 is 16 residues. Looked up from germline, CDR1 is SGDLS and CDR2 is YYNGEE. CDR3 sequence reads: CASSPGPSVSVAGYTF. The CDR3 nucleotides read TGTGCCAGCAGCCCGGGCCCATCGGTTTCGGTGGCTGGCTACACCTTC.

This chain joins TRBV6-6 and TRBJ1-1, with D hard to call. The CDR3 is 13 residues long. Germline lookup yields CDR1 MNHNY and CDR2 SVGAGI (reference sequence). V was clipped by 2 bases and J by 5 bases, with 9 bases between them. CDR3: CASSYEAGTEAFF. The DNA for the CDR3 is TGTGCCAGCAGTTACGAGGCGGGGACTGAAGCTTTCTTT.

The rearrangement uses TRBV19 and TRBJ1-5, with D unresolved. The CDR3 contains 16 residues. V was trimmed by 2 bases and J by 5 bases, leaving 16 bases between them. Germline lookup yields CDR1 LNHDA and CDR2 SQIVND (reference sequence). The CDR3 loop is CASSIMALPEDQPQHF. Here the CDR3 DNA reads TGTGCCAGTAGTATAATGGCCCTCCCGGAGGATCAGCCCCAGCATTTT.

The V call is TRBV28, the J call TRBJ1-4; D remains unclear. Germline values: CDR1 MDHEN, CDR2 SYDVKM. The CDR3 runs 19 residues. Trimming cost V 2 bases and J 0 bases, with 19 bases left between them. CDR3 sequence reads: CASSLISGRSRATNEKLFF. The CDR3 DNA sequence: TGTGCCAGCAGTTTAATAAGTGGACGTAGTCGAGCAACTAATGAAAAACTGTTTTTT. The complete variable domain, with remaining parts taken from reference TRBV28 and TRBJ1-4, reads DVKVTQSSRYLVKRTGEKVFLECVQDMDHENMFWYRQDPGLGLRLIYFSYDVKMKEKGDIPEGYSVSREKKERFSLILESASTNQTSMYLCASSLISGRSRATNEKLFFGSGTQLSVL.

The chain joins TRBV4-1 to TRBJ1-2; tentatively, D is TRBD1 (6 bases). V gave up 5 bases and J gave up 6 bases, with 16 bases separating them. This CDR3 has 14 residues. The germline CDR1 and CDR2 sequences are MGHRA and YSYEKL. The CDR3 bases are TGCGCCAGCAGCTACATTGGGGGCGGGGATGGCTACACCTTC. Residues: CASSYIGGGDGYTF.

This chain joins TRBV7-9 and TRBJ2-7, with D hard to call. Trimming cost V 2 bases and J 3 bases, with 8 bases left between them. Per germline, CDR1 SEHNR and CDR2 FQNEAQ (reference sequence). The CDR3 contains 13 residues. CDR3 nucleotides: TGTGCCAGCAGCTTATTTGGTAGCTACGAGCAGTACTTC. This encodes CASSLFGSYEQYF.

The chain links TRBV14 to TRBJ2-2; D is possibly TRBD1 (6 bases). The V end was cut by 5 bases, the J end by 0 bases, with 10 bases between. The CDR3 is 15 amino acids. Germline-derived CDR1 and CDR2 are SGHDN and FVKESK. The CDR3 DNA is TGTGCCAGCAGCTCCGGACAGACGAACACCGGGGAGCTGTTTTTT. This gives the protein CASSSGQTNTGELFF.

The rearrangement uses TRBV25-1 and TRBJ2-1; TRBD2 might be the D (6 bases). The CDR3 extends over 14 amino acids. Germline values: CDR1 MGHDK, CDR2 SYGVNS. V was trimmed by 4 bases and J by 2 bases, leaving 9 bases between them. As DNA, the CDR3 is TGTGCCAGCAGTGGGCGGGACCCCTACAATGAGCAGTTCTTC. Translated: CASSGRDPYNEQFF.

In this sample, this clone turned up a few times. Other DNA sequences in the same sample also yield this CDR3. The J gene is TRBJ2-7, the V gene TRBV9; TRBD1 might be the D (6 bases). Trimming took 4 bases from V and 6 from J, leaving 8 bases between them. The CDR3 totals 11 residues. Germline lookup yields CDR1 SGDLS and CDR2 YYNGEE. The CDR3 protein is CASSPGVEQYF. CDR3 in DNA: TGTGCCAGCAGCCCAGGGGTCGAGCAGTACTTC.

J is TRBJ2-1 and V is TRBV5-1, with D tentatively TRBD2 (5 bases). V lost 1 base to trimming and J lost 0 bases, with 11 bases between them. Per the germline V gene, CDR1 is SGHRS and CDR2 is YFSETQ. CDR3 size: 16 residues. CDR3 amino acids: CASSLYMGSSYNEQFF. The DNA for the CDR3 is TGCGCCAGCAGCTTGTATATGGGGAGCTCCTACAATGAGCAGTTCTTC.

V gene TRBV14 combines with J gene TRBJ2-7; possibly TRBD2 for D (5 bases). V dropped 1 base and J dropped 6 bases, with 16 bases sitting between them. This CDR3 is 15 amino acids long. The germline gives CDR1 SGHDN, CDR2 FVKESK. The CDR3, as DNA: TGTGCCAGCAGCCAAGTCGCAGGAGCGGTCTCCGAGCAGTACTTC. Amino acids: CASSQVAGAVSEQYF. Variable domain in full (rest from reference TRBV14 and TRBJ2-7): EAGVTQFPSHSVIEKGQTVTLRCDPISGHDNLYWYRRVMGKEIKFLLHFVKESKQDESGMPNNRFLAERTGGTYSTLKVQPAELEDSGVYFCASSQVAGAVSEQYFGPGTRLTVT.

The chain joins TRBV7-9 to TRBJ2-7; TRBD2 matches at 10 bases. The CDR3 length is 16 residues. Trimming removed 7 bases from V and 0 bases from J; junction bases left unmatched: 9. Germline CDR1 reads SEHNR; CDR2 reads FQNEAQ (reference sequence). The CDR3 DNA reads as TGTGCCAGCACTCGTAAGGCTAGCGGGAGCTCCTACGAGCAGTACTTC. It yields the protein CASTRKASGSSYEQYF.

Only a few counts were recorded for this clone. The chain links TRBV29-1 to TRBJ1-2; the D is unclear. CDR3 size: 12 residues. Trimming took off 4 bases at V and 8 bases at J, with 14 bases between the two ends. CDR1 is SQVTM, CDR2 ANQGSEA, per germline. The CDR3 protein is CSVVWHSMGYTF. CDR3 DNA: TGCAGCGTTGTTTGGCACTCCATGGGCTACACCTTC.

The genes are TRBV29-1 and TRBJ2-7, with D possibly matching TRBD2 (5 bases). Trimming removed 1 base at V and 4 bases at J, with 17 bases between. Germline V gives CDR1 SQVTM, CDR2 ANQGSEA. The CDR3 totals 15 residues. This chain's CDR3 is CSVEGFGRAGYEQYF. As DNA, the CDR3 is TGCAGCGTTGAAGGGTTCGGGCGGGCAGGTTACGAGCAGTACTTC.

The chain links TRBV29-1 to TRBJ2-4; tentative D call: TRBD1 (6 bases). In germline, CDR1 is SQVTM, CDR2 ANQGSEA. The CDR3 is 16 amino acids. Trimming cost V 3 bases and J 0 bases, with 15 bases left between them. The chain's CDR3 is CSVDGLDSVAKNIQYF. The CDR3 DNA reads TGCAGCGTTGATGGTCTGGACAGTGTAGCCAAAAACATTCAGTACTTC.

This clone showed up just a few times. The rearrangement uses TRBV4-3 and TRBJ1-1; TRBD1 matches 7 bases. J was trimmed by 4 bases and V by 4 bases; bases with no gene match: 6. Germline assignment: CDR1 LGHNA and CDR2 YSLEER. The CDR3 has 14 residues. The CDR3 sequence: CASSPRTGPTEAFF. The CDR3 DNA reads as TGCGCCAGCAGCCCTCGGACAGGACCCACTGAAGCTTTCTTT.

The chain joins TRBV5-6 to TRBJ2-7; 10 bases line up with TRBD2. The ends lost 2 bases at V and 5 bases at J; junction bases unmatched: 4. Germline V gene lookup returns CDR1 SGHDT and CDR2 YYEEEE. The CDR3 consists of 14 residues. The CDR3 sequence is CASSFLAGENEQYF. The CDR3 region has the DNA TGTGCCAGCAGCTTCCTAGCGGGAGAGAACGAGCAGTACTTC.

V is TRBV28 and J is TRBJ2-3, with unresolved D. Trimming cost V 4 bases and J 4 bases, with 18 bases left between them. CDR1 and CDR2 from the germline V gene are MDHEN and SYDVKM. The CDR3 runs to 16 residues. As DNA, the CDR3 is TGTGCCAGCAGTTCCAATCGAGGCGGATTTGCAGATACGCAGTATTTT. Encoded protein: CASSSNRGGFADTQYF.

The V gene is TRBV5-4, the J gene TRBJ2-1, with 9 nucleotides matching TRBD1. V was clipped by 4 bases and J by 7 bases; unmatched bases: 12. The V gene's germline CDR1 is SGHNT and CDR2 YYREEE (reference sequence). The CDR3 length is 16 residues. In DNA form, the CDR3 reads TGTGCCAGCAGCCTGAGACGGGACAGGGTGGATAATGAGCAGTTCTTC. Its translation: CASSLRRDRVDNEQFF.

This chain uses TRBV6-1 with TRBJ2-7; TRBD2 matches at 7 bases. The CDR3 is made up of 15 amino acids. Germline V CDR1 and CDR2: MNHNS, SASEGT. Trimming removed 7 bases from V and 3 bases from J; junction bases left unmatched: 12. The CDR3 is CASTEGVGRVYEQYF. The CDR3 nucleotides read TGTGCCAGCACCGAAGGAGTAGGGAGGGTCTACGAGCAGTACTTC.